The 20 T cell receptor beta chains given below trace back to one sample, sequenced in a study of brain T cells in children with intractable seizures. Libraries were prepared by immunoSEQ multiplex PCR; TCRdb keeps only in-frame clonotypes and omits some of them. The data show about 340,000 clones, 93% seen once. Time point of the sample: blood from clinic visit 5 months post-surgery; TSC patient then seizure free. The sequencing used peripheral blood, collected 4 to 5 months after surgery. The receptors here all came from a boy younger than two with tuberous sclerosis and intractable seizures.

V and J are TRBV27 and TRBJ1-1, with TRBD1 as a possible D gene (5 bases). The V and J ends lost 2 bases and 0 bases respectively, with 19 bases between them. In germline, CDR1 is MNHEY, CDR2 SMNVEV (reference sequence). The CDR3 is made up of 18 amino acids. CDR3 residues: CASSLRGAEGPLNTEAFF. In DNA form, the CDR3 reads TGTGCCAGCAGTTTAAGGGGTGCGGAGGGGCCCCTGAACACTGAAGCTTTCTTT.

This rearrangement joins TRBV27 to TRBJ2-7, with 10 bases lining up with TRBD1. Trimming at V came to 4 bases and at J to 3 bases, leaving 6 bases not matched to a gene. Germline V gives CDR1 MNHEY, CDR2 SMNVEV (reference sequence). The CDR3 has 15 residues. DNA of the CDR3: TGTGCCAGCAGTTACCGCCGGGACAGGGGCTACGAGCAGTACTTC. It translates to CASSYRRDRGYEQYF.

The chain uses TRBV7-9 and TRBJ1-4; no definite D call. The V and J ends lost 5 bases and 11 bases respectively, with 6 bases between them. CDR3 size: 10 residues. CDR1 and CDR2 from the germline V gene are SEHNR and FQNEAQ (reference sequence). The CDR3 region has the DNA TGTGCCAGCAGCGTTCATAAACTGTTTTTT. Translating it yields CASSVHKLFF.

The chain carries TRBV4-1 and TRBJ1-1, with D hard to call. Trimming removed 1 base at V and 3 bases at J, with 12 bases between. CDR3 length equals 15 residues. Germline CDR1 MGHRA, CDR2 YSYEKL. This CDR3 is CASSQVGLSDTEAFF. The CDR3 nucleotides read TGCGCCAGCAGCCAAGTCGGTCTTAGTGACACTGAAGCTTTCTTT.

This clone has just a few counts. The chain carries TRBV7-6 and TRBJ2-7; weak D call: TRBD1 (6 bases). Germline-derived CDR1 and CDR2 are SGHVS and FNYEAQ. V lost 5 bases and J lost 4, with 18 bases in between. CDR3 length: 15 residues. The CDR3 sequence: CASSADRDIRYEQYF. CDR3 DNA sequence: TGTGCCAGCAGCGCTGACCGGGACATAAGATACGAGCAGTACTTC.

The V call is TRBV7-9, the J call TRBJ2-1; 9 bases align to TRBD1. The junction had 7 bases not matched to a gene; V was cut back by 3 bases and J by 7 bases. CDR1 and CDR2 (germline): SEHNR, FQNEAQ (reference sequence). The CDR3 loop spans 15 amino acids. CDR3 sequence (DNA): TGTGCCAGCAGCTTCTTCGGACAGGGGATTAATGAGCAGTTCTTC. Its translation: CASSFFGQGINEQFF.

V is TRBV30 and J is TRBJ2-2; tentatively, D is TRBD1 (5 bases). Germline values: CDR1 GTSNPN, CDR2 SVGIG (reference sequence). V was cut by 1 base and J by 5 bases, with 5 bases left in between. CDR3 length: 12 amino acids. The CDR3 region has the DNA TGTGCCTGGAGTGGACAGACCGGGGAGCTGTTTTTT. Its translation is CAWSGQTGELFF.

The table lists this clone with a count of one. This chain connects TRBV18 to TRBJ1-3; no firm D call. Germline CDR1 reads KGHSH; CDR2 reads LQKENI. The CDR3 has 15 amino acids. Trimming stripped 2 bases from V and 0 bases from J, with 8 bases between. The CDR3: CASSPAGISGNTIYF. In DNA, the CDR3 is TGTGCCAGCTCACCAGCCGGGATCTCTGGAAACACCATATATTTT.

In nucleotides, the CDR3 is TGTGCCAGCAGTTTGGGTAGCGGGAGCGAAGCCAAAAACATTCAGTACTTC. It specifies CASSLGSGSEAKNIQYF. This chain joins TRBV27 and TRBJ2-4; 9 bases agree with TRBD2. The V and J ends lost 3 bases and 0 bases, in that order; junction bases with no gene match: 6. CDR3 length: 17 amino acids. Per germline, CDR1 MNHEY and CDR2 SMNVEV (reference sequence).

The rearrangement links TRBV29-1 to TRBJ1-2; D is unresolved. CDR1 is SQVTM, CDR2 ANQGSEA, per germline. The CDR3 loop spans 13 amino acids. The V end lost 0 bases, the J end lost 3 bases, and 8 bases lay between the germline ends. CDR3 sequence: CSVEDRHDYGYTF. Written as DNA, the CDR3 is TGCAGCGTTGAAGATAGGCATGACTATGGCTACACCTTC.

CDR3 DNA: TGCAGCGCTAAATTTGTCAGGGGAGGGACAGATACGCAGTATTTT. Protein: CSAKFVRGGTDTQYF. The rearrangement links TRBV29-1 to TRBJ2-3; a weak D match, TRBD2 (7 bases). Germline-derived CDR1 and CDR2 are SQVTM and ANQGSEA. The length of the CDR3 is 15 residues. V shed 7 bases and J shed 3 bases, with 20 bases lying between them.

The chain couples TRBV6-4 to TRBJ2-6; D gene uncertain. This CDR3 spans 17 amino acids. Germline CDR1 is MRHNA and CDR2 is SNTAGT. V shed 3 bases and J shed 0 bases, with 12 bases lying between them. The CDR3 is CASSERSFSSGANVLTF. In DNA form, the CDR3 reads TGTGCCAGCAGTGAGCGGTCATTTAGCTCTGGGGCCAACGTCCTGACTTTC.

The gene calls are TRBV12-3 or TRBV12-4 and TRBJ1-6; TRBD1 might be the D (6 bases). This CDR3 contains 12 residues. Trimming stripped 5 bases from V and 8 bases from J, with 7 bases between. CDR3 amino acids: CASSNRDSPLHF. The CDR3 nucleotides read TGTGCCAGCAGTAACAGGGATTCACCCCTCCACTTT.

The chain carries TRBV6-5 and TRBJ1-1; D perhaps matches TRBD1 (5 bases). This CDR3 is 13 amino acids long. The V gene's germline CDR1 is MNHEY and CDR2 SVGAGI. Trimming shortened V by 7 bases and J by 7 bases, and 16 bases separated the two germline ends. CDR3 sequence: CASIRPGVGEAFF. The CDR3, as DNA: TGTGCCAGCATCAGGCCGGGGGTCGGTGAAGCTTTCTTT.

This clone was counted a single time. The chain is built from TRBV7-2 and TRBJ1-2, with a tentative D call TRBD1 (5 bases). The V end lost 4 bases, the J end lost 4 bases, and 13 bases lay between the germline ends. This CDR3 comprises 14 residues. Germline assignment: CDR1 SGHTA and CDR2 FQGNSA. The CDR3 region is CASSSRLGGYGYTF. CDR3 nucleotides: TGTGCCAGCAGCTCAAGACTGGGGGGCTATGGCTACACCTTC.

The chain joins TRBV11-2 to TRBJ2-7; 8 bases are a match to TRBD1. This CDR3 has 15 amino acids. CDR1 and CDR2 from the germline V gene are SGHAT and FQNNGV. The V gene end was trimmed by 1 base and the J gene end by 4 bases; junction bases not matched to a gene: 6. The CDR3 loop is CASSLAGQVWYEQYF. The CDR3 DNA sequence: TGTGCCAGCAGCTTAGCGGGACAGGTATGGTACGAGCAGTACTTC.

A single count supports this clone. This chain connects TRBV11-3 to TRBJ2-7, with TRBD1 matching over 7 bases. CDR3 length equals 13 residues. Germline V lookup: CDR1 SGHNT, CDR2 YENEEA. With 1 base clipped from V and 5 bases from J, the junction kept 2 bases outside the gene matches. The chain's CDR3 is CASSLGGQDEQYF. CDR3 DNA sequence: TGTGCCAGCAGCTTAGGCGGACAGGACGAGCAGTACTTC.

The chain is built from TRBV3-1 (or the pseudogene TRBV3-2) and TRBJ2-5, with 9 bases matching TRBD2. Germline V lookup: CDR1 LGHDT, CDR2 YNNKEL (reference sequence). The CDR3 is 15 residues long. V shed 4 bases, J shed 2 bases, and the junction held 5 bases outside the gene matches. CDR3 nucleotide sequence: TGTGCCAGCAGCCTCATAGCGGGGGAACAAGAGACCCAGTACTTC. Its protein product is CASSLIAGEQETQYF.

The V and J genes are TRBV12-3 or TRBV12-4 and TRBJ2-7; no clear D gene. Trimming cost V 3 bases and J 7 bases, with 13 bases left between them. This CDR3 has 13 amino acids. CDR3 in amino acids: CASSFGQAGEQYF. CDR3 DNA sequence: TGTGCCAGCAGTTTTGGGCAGGCTGGGGAGCAGTACTTC.

The CDR3 region is CASSRVENQPQHF. The DNA of the CDR3 is TGTGCCAGCAGCCGGGTCGAAAATCAGCCCCAGCATTTT. This sequence joins TRBV6-5 and TRBJ1-5; D is ambiguous. With 6 bases removed from V and 4 bases from J, the gap between germline ends came to 10 bases. The germline CDR1 and CDR2 sequences are MNHEY and SVGAGI. The CDR3 covers 13 residues.